These 8 T cell receptor beta chains were sequenced from one sample in a study of T cell repertoires in cytomegalovirus infection. In TCRdb, the reads were re-called with MiXCR into one record per CDR3 protein. The sample carries over 250,000 distinct CDR3 sequences, roughly a quarter recorded once. The sequenced material came from PBMCs. These receptors all come from a human donor in good health (CMV status not recorded). Some clones in this sample may be carry-over from other donors' samples.

V and J are TRBV7-2 and TRBJ1-2; a possible D gene is TRBD1 (5 bases). Trimming removed 2 bases at V and 4 bases at J, with 20 bases between. Germline lookup yields CDR1 SGHTA and CDR2 FQGNSA. This CDR3 comprises 17 residues. CDR3 DNA sequence: TGTGCCAGCAGCTTACGCACCGTGGGAGGGGACTTCTATGGCTACACCTTC. Residues: CASSLRTVGGDFYGYTF.

V gene TRBV20-1 combines with J gene TRBJ2-1, with a tentative D call TRBD2 (5 bases). This CDR3 comprises 13 residues. CDR1 DFQATT and CDR2 SNEGSKA come from the germline V gene (reference sequence). Trimming took off 3 bases at V and 0 bases at J, with 6 bases between the two ends. The CDR3 region is CSASEGSYNEQFF. CDR3 in DNA: TGCAGTGCTAGTGAGGGCTCCTACAATGAGCAGTTCTTC.

The table lists this clonotype with many counts. The chain recombines TRBV7-2 with TRBJ1-2; possible D gene TRBD1, 6 bases. CDR3 length: 14 residues. Per the germline V gene, CDR1 is SGHTA and CDR2 is FQGNSA. Between the trimmed V and J ends, which lost 2 bases and 8 bases, there was a span of 15 bases. The CDR3, as DNA: TGTGCCAGCAGCTTACCTGACACAGGGTACGGCTACACCTTC. Residues: CASSLPDTGYGYTF.

V and J are TRBV13 and TRBJ1-2; D remains unclear. CDR3 length: 16 amino acids. Germline values: CDR1 PRHDT, CDR2 FYEKMQ (reference sequence). Trimming shortened V by 1 base and J by 0 bases, and 12 bases separated the two germline ends. CDR3 sequence (DNA): TGTGCCAGCAGCTTAGTCGGAGAGGCCCCTAACTATGGCTACACCTTC. This gives the protein CASSLVGEAPNYGYTF.

The chain recombines TRBV2 with TRBJ1-5; 9 nucleotides align to TRBD1. CDR1 and CDR2 (germline): SNHLY, FYNNEI. The CDR3 is 15 amino acids. V lost 3 bases to trimming and J lost 6 bases; unmatched junction nucleotides: 6. The CDR3 DNA reads as TGTGCCAGCAGTGACGATACAGGGGGCGGTCAGCCCCAGCATTTT. As protein: CASSDDTGGGQPQHF.

The genes are TRBV19 and TRBJ2-7; perhaps TRBD2 as D (6 bases). The germline gives CDR1 LNHDA, CDR2 SQIVND (reference sequence). This CDR3 comprises 13 residues. Trimming left V 7 bases short and J 3 bases short, with 13 bases between. CDR3 DNA sequence: TGTGCCAGTACCCCGGGGACTGTCTACGAGCAGTACTTC. Protein: CASTPGTVYEQYF.

This clonotype has a handful of counts. The chain combines TRBV4-1 with TRBJ2-7; D is uncertain. The V gene lost 2 bases and the J gene lost 7 bases, with 15 bases spanning the gap. The CDR3 has 14 residues. Germline lookup yields CDR1 MGHRA and CDR2 YSYEKL. The CDR3 protein is CASSQPGLRWEQYF. DNA of the CDR3: TGCGCCAGCAGCCAACCGGGCCTCCGGTGGGAGCAGTACTTC.

This clonotype turned up a few times. V usage is TRBV2 and J usage is TRBJ2-2; D unresolved. CDR3 size: 13 residues. Germline values: CDR1 SNHLY, CDR2 FYNNEI. V was shortened by 2 bases and J by 6 bases, with 7 bases between the two germline ends. Here the CDR3 DNA reads TGTGCCAGCAGTGAACAGGTCCCCGGGGAGCTGTTTTTT. This encodes CASSEQVPGELFF.